What follows are 18 T cell receptor beta chains derived from one specimen sequenced in a study of T cells in tumors after PD-1 blockade. Here immunoSEQ multiplex PCR was the method, and the copy in TCRdb shows in-frame clones only, minus some. The sample lists 15,000 or so clones; roughly four fifths were seen once. This material consisted of PBMCs, taken after anti-PD-1 treatment. These receptors all stem from a human donor with basal cell carcinoma.

This clone was detected once. J is TRBJ1-2 and V is TRBV20-1; a weak D match, TRBD1 (6 bases). The CDR3 runs 14 residues. V was shortened by 3 bases and J by 2 bases, with 13 bases between the two germline ends. Germline V gene sequence: CDR1 DFQATT, CDR2 SNEGSKA (reference sequence). The CDR3 here is CSASVTGRNYGYTF. The CDR3 DNA sequence: TGCAGTGCTAGTGTCACAGGGAGAAACTATGGCTACACCTTC.

On this clone: A read error may account for a junction end that differs from germline. This chain links TRBV9 with TRBJ2-2, with D tentatively TRBD1 (5 bases). This CDR3 is built from 14 residues. Germline assignment: CDR1 SGDLS and CDR2 YYNGEE. CDR3 sequence: CATSPTRVPGELFF. CDR3 coding DNA: TGTGCCACCAGCCCGACCAGGGTCCCCGGGGAGCTGTTTTTT.

CDR3 residues: CASSSKGSDTQYF. CDR3 DNA: TGTGCCAGCAGCTCCAAAGGTTCAGATACGCAGTATTTT. The rearrangement links TRBV7-9 to TRBJ2-3, with unresolved D. Germline CDR1 reads SEHNR; CDR2 reads FQNEAQ (reference sequence). The CDR3 is made up of 13 amino acids. V lost 4 bases and J 4 bases, leaving 9 bases between the germline ends.

The chain is built from TRBV7-6 and TRBJ2-2; 7 bases are shared with TRBD1. CDR3 length: 15 residues. V lost 5 bases, J lost 4 bases, and 7 bases stayed unmatched. Germline CDR1 is SGHVS and CDR2 is FNYEAQ. Here the CDR3 reads CASSPTSGGTGELFF. CDR3 DNA: TGTGCCAGCAGCCCCACCTCAGGGGGCACCGGGGAGCTGTTTTTT.

V usage is TRBV30 and J usage is TRBJ1-2; a weak D match, TRBD1 (5 bases). The CDR3 consists of 11 residues. The germline CDR1 and CDR2 sequences are GTSNPN and SVGIG (reference sequence). V shed 3 bases and J shed 14 bases, with 16 bases lying between them. The CDR3 bases are TGTGCCTGGAGGAACCGGGACGCGACGACCTTC. Its translation is CAWRNRDATTF.

V and J are TRBV4-1 and TRBJ1-4; D is ambiguous. V was pared by 0 bases and J by 8 bases, with 16 bases between. Germline values: CDR1 MGHRA, CDR2 YSYEKL. This CDR3 is built from 16 residues. CDR3 amino acids: CASSQEGPFDREKLFF. The CDR3 DNA is TGCGCCAGCAGCCAAGAAGGGCCATTCGATCGGGAAAAACTGTTTTTT.

The CDR3 bases are TGTGCCAGTAGTATAAACGGACAGGGAACCCAGTACTTC. It translates to CASSINGQGTQYF. The chain is built from TRBV19 and TRBJ2-5; TRBD1 matches 8 bases. Trimming took 2 bases from V and 8 from J; bases not matched to a gene: 4. There are 13 residues in the CDR3. The germline V gene has CDR1 LNHDA and CDR2 SQIVND (reference sequence).

The genes are TRBV19 and TRBJ1-2, with 7 bases aligning to TRBD1. CDR1 LNHDA and CDR2 SQIVND come from the germline V gene (reference sequence). This CDR3 has 14 residues. Trimming cost V 10 bases and J 5 bases; bases outside gene matches: 13. The CDR3 sequence: CAIEAGGCQYGYTF. DNA of the CDR3: TGTGCCATCGAGGCAGGGGGTTGCCAGTATGGCTACACCTTC.

V usage is TRBV4-2 and J usage is TRBJ2-3; TRBD2 aligns across 8 bases. The germline V gene encodes CDR1 LGHNA and CDR2 YNFKEQ. V dropped 0 bases and J dropped 1; count of bases not matched to a gene: 9. The CDR3 loop spans 18 amino acids. The CDR3 nucleotides read TGTGCCAGCAGCCAAGATCTCCCCGTTAGCGGGGGCACAGATACGCAGTATTTT. This gives the protein CASSQDLPVSGGTDTQYF.

The rearrangement uses TRBV28 and TRBJ2-1; no definite D call. The CDR3 loop spans 12 amino acids. Germline V gene data show CDR1 as MDHEN and CDR2 as SYDVKM. Trimming pared 1 base from V and 9 bases from J, leaving 7 bases between. Written as DNA, the CDR3 is TGTGCCAGCAGTTTATCTTACGGTGAGCAGTTCTTC. Translating gives CASSLSYGEQFF. Full variable domain (rest looked up from reference TRBV28 and TRBJ2-1): DVKVTQSSRYLVKRTGEKVFLECVQDMDHENMFWYRQDPGLGLRLIYFSYDVKMKEKGDIPEGYSVSREKKERFSLILESASTNQTSMYLCASSLSYGEQFFGPGTRLTVL.

The J gene is TRBJ2-6, the V gene TRBV6-5; 8 bases line up with TRBD1. Germline trimming cut 4 bases from V and 6 bases from J; bases unmatched to any gene: 2. The CDR3 sequence is 14 residues long. Germline V gives CDR1 MNHEY, CDR2 SVGAGI. The CDR3 DNA sequence: TGTGCCAGCAGTTTGGGACAGGTGGCCAACGTCCTGACTTTC. This codes for CASSLGQVANVLTF.

In this sample, this clone turned up once. The chain has TRBV14 and TRBJ1-2; possibly TRBD1 for D (5 bases). Trimming pared 3 bases from V and 2 bases from J, leaving 7 bases between. This CDR3 region has 13 residues. CDR1 is SGHDN and CDR2 is FVKESK in the germline V gene. Here the CDR3 DNA reads TGTGCCAGCAGCCAGGGGCAAAACTATGGCTACACCTTC. Translating it yields CASSQGQNYGYTF.

V is TRBV18 and J is TRBJ2-7; 7 nucleotides agree with TRBD1. This CDR3 has 14 amino acids. The trim removed 3 bases at V and 2 bases at J, leaving 4 bases unmatched. CDR1 is KGHSH, CDR2 LQKENI, per germline. This CDR3 is CASSPRQGPYEQYF. As DNA, the CDR3 is TGTGCCAGCTCACCGAGACAGGGACCCTACGAGCAGTACTTC.

V is TRBV10-3 and J is TRBJ1-3; D might be TRBD1 (6 bases). The CDR3 length is 14 residues. From germline, CDR1 is ENHRY and CDR2 SYGVKD. V was shortened by 3 bases and J by 6 bases, with 12 bases between the two germline ends. Here the CDR3 reads CAISEWGAENTIYF. Here the CDR3 DNA reads TGTGCCATCAGTGAATGGGGGGCGGAAAACACCATATATTTT.

The J gene is TRBJ2-7, the V gene TRBV30, with TRBD1 matching 9 bases. With 1 base clipped from V and 3 bases from J, the junction kept 4 bases outside the gene matches. The CDR3 totals 14 residues. Germline-derived CDR1 and CDR2 are GTSNPN and SVGIG (reference sequence). CDR3 region: CAWSGGQGFYEQYF. The CDR3 nucleotides read TGTGCCTGGAGTGGAGGACAGGGGTTCTACGAGCAGTACTTC.

A few counts support this clone. The V call is TRBV5-1, the J call TRBJ2-7; 7 nucleotides align to TRBD1. The V gene's germline CDR1 is SGHRS and CDR2 YFSETQ. The CDR3 contains 14 residues. With V trimmed by 3 bases and J by 2 bases, 5 bases remained unmatched. The CDR3 sequence: CASSSDRRTYEQYF. The CDR3 DNA is TGCGCCAGCAGCTCGGACAGGAGAACCTACGAGCAGTACTTC.

This clone came up a few times. One junction end does not reproduce the germline sequence, and a read error may be involved. The chain recombines TRBV4-1 with TRBJ2-7, with D perhaps matching TRBD1 (5 bases). This CDR3 has 14 residues. Germline-derived CDR1 and CDR2 are MGHRA and YSYEKL. The CDR3 DNA follows: TGCGCCAGCAGCCAAGTGCAGGGCTCCCACGAGCAGTACTTC. Translated: CASSQVQGSHEQYF.

The V and J genes are TRBV6-1 and TRBJ2-5, with D hard to call. Trimming removed 3 bases from V and 5 bases from J, with 13 bases in between. CDR1 and CDR2 (germline): MNHNS, SASEGT. The CDR3 has 14 residues. The chain's CDR3 is CASSEIEKRETQYF. In DNA, the CDR3 is TGTGCCAGCAGTGAGATCGAAAAGAGGGAGACCCAGTACTTC.